This T cell receptor (beta chain) was retrieved from a study of regulatory T cells. Regarding the study as a whole: In CD3G-deficient patients, conventional CD4+ T cells were enriched for hydrophobic CDR3 residues at positions 6 and 7. Regulatory T cells showed the strongest V-J pair restriction and V/J gene skewing among patient repertoires.

All CD3G-deficient patients showed autoimmunity, more severe in two. Patients, 2 to 39 years old, had expanded memory T-cell proportions. Regulatory (CD25-high CD127-low) and conventional (CD25-low CD127-high) CD4+ T cells were sorted separately. Primers: 52 TRBV forward and 13 TRBJ reverse. Data came from immunoSEQ multiplex PCR; TCRdb stores just in-frame clones and leaves some out. This table has about 35,000 clones, 89% appearing once. V dropped 3 bases and J dropped 3 bases, with 22 bases sitting between them. The length of the CDR3 is 17 residues. CDR1 and CDR2 (germline): SGHRS, YFSETQ. As for this clone: Its antigen is not identified.

This clonotype originated in a person aged 18-30 years with CD3G deficiency. The sample taken for sequencing was conventional CD4+ T cells sorted from blood. V is TRBV5-1 and J is TRBJ2-7, with D possibly TRBD1 on 6 matching bases. DNA of the CDR3: TGCGCCAGCAGCTCAATAAGCCAACAGGGATCGGGCTACGAGCAGTACTTC. Its protein is CASSSISQQGSGYEQYF.